One sample yielded the 19 T cell receptor beta chains listed below, sequenced in a study of blood T cell repertoires in COVID-19. Method: immunoSEQ multiplex PCR; TCRdb's copy keeps in-frame clones and lacks some. Among roughly 220,000 clones listed, around 85% were seen once. The specimen sequenced was PBMCs or T cells enriched from blood (not recorded which). These receptors were obtained from a woman aged 40 to 50 with acute COVID-19.

This clone was found once. The V and J genes are TRBV5-1 and TRBJ2-7, with 11 nucleotides matching TRBD2. CDR3 size: 15 residues. Germline V CDR1 and CDR2: SGHRS, YFSETQ. After removal of 3 bases from V and 3 bases from J, the junction contained 5 bases not matched to a gene. CDR3 coding DNA: TGCGCCAGCAGCTCACCGGGACTAGCGGTCTACGAGCAGTACTTC. Translated, it gives CASSSPGLAVYEQYF.

V usage is TRBV4-2 and J usage is TRBJ1-1; TRBD1 matches at 9 bases. V lost 3 bases, J lost 3 bases, and 8 bases stayed unmatched. Germline V gene lookup returns CDR1 LGHNA and CDR2 YNFKEQ. CDR3 length equals 16 residues. As DNA, the CDR3 is TGTGCCAGCAGCCATCCCGGGACAGGGATATACACTGAAGCTTTCTTT. This sequence encodes CASSHPGTGIYTEAFF.

The rearrangement joins TRBV19 to TRBJ2-2; TRBD1 matches 8 bases. Losses at the gene ends were 7 bases for V and 7 bases for J; bases not matched to a gene: 11. Germline V CDR1 and CDR2: LNHDA, SQIVND (reference sequence). CDR3 length: 15 residues. The DNA of the CDR3 is TGTGCCAGTACCCCGGAAACGACAGGGGTCGGGGAGCTGTTTTTT. Amino acids: CASTPETTGVGELFF.

The rearrangement links TRBV6-4 to TRBJ2-1; 11 bases are a match to TRBD1. Germline CDR1 is MRHNA and CDR2 is SNTAGT. This CDR3 has 15 residues. J gave up 4 bases and V 3 bases, and 2 bases lay outside the gene matches. CDR3 bases: TGTGCCAGCAGTGAGCGGGACAGGGGGTACAATGAGCAGTTCTTC. Encoded protein: CASSERDRGYNEQFF.

The chain couples TRBV28 to TRBJ1-1; TRBD1 agrees at 7 bases. This CDR3 is built from 13 residues. The trim removed 6 bases at V and 10 bases at J, leaving 11 bases unmatched. Germline loops: CDR1 MDHEN, CDR2 SYDVKM. For the CDR3, the DNA is TGTGCCAGCAGACAAACTCGACAGGGAAGAGCTTTCTTT. This encodes CASRQTRQGRAFF.

V and J are TRBV27 and TRBJ1-1; 8 bases line up with TRBD1. CDR3 length equals 16 residues. Unmatched junction bases numbered 7, after V lost 3 bases and J lost 1 base. Germline values: CDR1 MNHEY, CDR2 SMNVEV (reference sequence). The CDR3 sequence is CASSFWTGTGNTEAFF. CDR3 nucleotide sequence: TGTGCCAGCAGTTTTTGGACCGGGACAGGGAACACTGAAGCTTTCTTT.

The chain combines TRBV9 with TRBJ2-4; TRBD1 is a possible D gene (5 bases). This CDR3 spans 15 amino acids. Germline loops: CDR1 SGDLS, CDR2 YYNGEE. V was cut by 4 bases and J by 6 bases, with 17 bases left in between. CDR3 residues: CASSNRATVGNIQYF. The CDR3 bases are TGTGCCAGCAGCAACAGAGCGACAGTGGGAAACATTCAGTACTTC.

The chain carries TRBV28 and TRBJ1-2; weak D call: TRBD1 (5 bases). The germline gives CDR1 MDHEN, CDR2 SYDVKM. This CDR3 comprises 12 residues. V was cut by 4 bases and J by 4 bases, with 7 bases left in between. The CDR3 nucleotides read TGTGCCAGCAGTTACAGGCCCTATGGCTACACCTTC. Protein product: CASSYRPYGYTF.

This clone has a count of ten or more. The chain links TRBV5-1 to TRBJ2-3; TRBD1 matches at 7 bases. The germline gives CDR1 SGHRS, CDR2 YFSETQ. The CDR3 is made up of 12 amino acids. Germline trimming cut 3 bases from V and 9 bases from J; bases unmatched to any gene: 4. The CDR3 here is CASSSGQVTQYF. In DNA, the CDR3 is TGCGCCAGCAGCTCCGGACAGGTCACGCAGTATTTT. The full variable domain, with the rest looked up from reference TRBV5-1 and TRBJ2-3, is KAGVTQTPRYLIKTRGQQVTLSCSPISGHRSVSWYQQTPGQGLQFLFEYFSETQRNKGNFPGRFSGRQFSNSRSEMNVSTLELGDSALYLCASSSGQVTQYFGPGTRLTVL.

This chain uses TRBV29-1 with TRBJ2-4, with D possibly matching TRBD1 (6 bases). Germline V lookup: CDR1 SQVTM, CDR2 ANQGSEA. The CDR3 length is 16 residues. V lost 4 bases and J lost 3, with 19 bases in between. The CDR3 DNA follows: TGCAGCGTTGTCTCCTACAGGGAAGTCGGCAAAAACATTCAGTACTTC. Protein product: CSVVSYREVGKNIQYF.

This sequence joins TRBV5-8 and TRBJ1-5; 11 bases line up with TRBD1. This CDR3 has 18 amino acids. The germline gives CDR1 SGHTS, CDR2 YDEGEE. The ends lost 2 bases at V and 4 bases at J; junction bases unmatched: 11. In DNA form, the CDR3 reads TGTGCCAGCAGCTTCGAGCTCACCGGGACAGGGGGAAATCAGCCCCAGCATTTT. It yields the protein CASSFELTGTGGNQPQHF.

A single count supports this clone. This chain links TRBV2 with TRBJ2-1; D is unclear. Germline CDR1 is SNHLY and CDR2 is FYNNEI. Between the trimmed V and J ends, which lost 4 bases and 0 bases, there was a span of 10 bases. The length of the CDR3 is 15 residues. The CDR3 loop reads CASSVVESSYNEQFF. The CDR3 coding sequence is TGTGCCAGCAGTGTTGTAGAGAGCTCCTACAATGAGCAGTTCTTC.

The chain employs TRBV19 and TRBJ1-5; 7 bases agree with TRBD1. The CDR3 extends over 15 amino acids. Germline CDR1 reads LNHDA; CDR2 reads SQIVND (reference sequence). Trimming at V came to 3 bases and at J to 1 base, leaving 3 bases not matched to a gene. Written as DNA, the CDR3 is TGTGCCAGTAGTATGGGCAGGGGGAGCAATCAGCCCCAGCATTTT. Translated, it gives CASSMGRGSNQPQHF.

This sequence joins TRBV7-9 and TRBJ2-7, with D possibly being TRBD1 (5 bases). V lost 4 bases to trimming and J lost 3 bases, with 16 bases between them. Germline V gene data show CDR1 as SEHNR and CDR2 as FQNEAQ (reference sequence). The CDR3 has 15 residues. CDR3 DNA sequence: TGTGCCAGCAGCTCCCCCGCACAGGAGATCTACGAGCAGTACTTC. This encodes CASSSPAQEIYEQYF.

The chain has TRBV3-1 (or the pseudogene TRBV3-2) and TRBJ2-1; 9 bases are a match to TRBD2. The germline V gene encodes CDR1 LGHDT and CDR2 YNNKEL (reference sequence). This CDR3 has 16 residues. After removal of 0 bases from V and 6 bases from J, the junction contained 6 bases not matched to a gene. CDR3 sequence reads: CASSQEGGRAINEQFF. The CDR3 region has the DNA TGTGCCAGCAGCCAAGAAGGCGGGAGGGCCATCAATGAGCAGTTCTTC.

The V call is TRBV5-4, the J call TRBJ1-2, with a possible D match to TRBD1 (5 bases). This CDR3 is built from 17 residues. Germline V gives CDR1 SGHNT, CDR2 YYREEE (reference sequence). With 0 bases removed from V and 6 bases from J, the gap between germline ends came to 21 bases. The DNA for the CDR3 is TGTGCCAGCAGCTTGGTAGGGGTGAAGGGGTTTAGAAATGGCTACACCTTC. It specifies CASSLVGVKGFRNGYTF.

J is TRBJ1-1 and V is TRBV7-8; unclear D gene. In germline, CDR1 is SGHVS, CDR2 FQNEAQ. This CDR3 region has 16 residues. V was clipped by 2 bases and J by 0 bases, with 13 bases between them. CDR3: CASSLITSRMNTEAFF. In DNA, the CDR3 is TGTGCCAGCAGCTTAATCACATCCAGGATGAACACTGAAGCTTTCTTT.

This chain uses TRBV24-1 with TRBJ2-3; 7 bases map to TRBD2. Germline assignment: CDR1 KGHDR and CDR2 SFDVKD. The length of the CDR3 is 17 residues. J lost 7 bases, V lost 4 bases, and 16 bases had no gene match. The DNA for the CDR3 is TGTGCCACCAGTGAGCGGGGGACCTCGGGAATACTGAATACGCAGTATTTT. Amino acids: CATSERGTSGILNTQYF.

The chain has TRBV28 and TRBJ1-1, with D possibly matching TRBD1 (6 bases). The CDR3 runs to 15 residues. Germline loops: CDR1 MDHEN, CDR2 SYDVKM. V lost 6 bases and J 2 bases, leaving 16 bases between the germline ends. The CDR3 DNA sequence: TGTGCCAGCAGCGGTTTTGGGGGGGGCAACACTGAAGCTTTCTTT. Protein sequence: CASSGFGGGNTEAFF.